Detailed here is one TCR beta chain. What this receptor recognizes is not known. Base qualities are not recorded, but no much larger clone differs from it by a single base. The data were taken from a study of tumor and adjacent non-tumor tissue in lung cancer (dated by TCRdb to about 2018). The study in broad terms: By cancer type, the cohort comprised some twelve adenocarcinoma patients, a couple of squamous cell carcinoma patients and 1 small cell lung cancer patient. Sequencing produced 125,075,908 productive TCRbeta reads in total, an average of about 4.5 million reads per sample. For each patient, one tumor sample and one normal lung sample were taken, giving approximately 30 paired specimens that underwent TCRbeta CDR3 sequencing. Among the roughly 15 patients, ages ranged from roughly 30 to 76 years, approximately 10 were men and 5 were women, and disease was TNM stage I to III. The study compared bulk TCRbeta repertoires between lung tumor tissue and matched distant non-tumor lung tissue from some 14 lung cancer patients.

CDR1 and CDR2, looked up from the germline V gene (reference sequence), are SGHKS and YYEKEE. The CDR3 runs 15 residues from the cysteine to the phenylalanine. Only CDR3 DNA is held: 45 bases, read in frame from base 1. The germline ends are 17 bases apart after V is trimmed by 4 bases and J by 4 bases. RNA was isolated from bulk, unsorted tissue, and RNA quality was assessed with a NanoDrop ND-1000 and an Agilent 2100. Newly diagnosed lung cancer patients without prior chemotherapy who had been admitted for thoracic surgery in China between August and November 2014 were enrolled as donors. Patients with previous radiotherapy or chemotherapy, or with another concurrent cancer, were excluded from the study. Surgical tissue pieces of about 1-2.2 cm3 were preserved in RNAlater solution and stored at -80 °C until use. Study-level results and caveats: TCR diversity was significantly higher in younger patients, and greater tumor TCR diversity was associated with shorter overall survival and shorter disease-free survival. Because peripheral blood was not sequenced, the blood TCRbeta repertoires of the lung cancer patients in the study went unexamined. TCR diversity (inverse Simpson) was significantly higher in tumor than in normal lung tissue (roughly 430 vs 170, P = 0.0075, Mann-Whitney U test). The top 100 clones accounted for a significantly larger cumulative portion of the repertoire in normal lung than in tumor tissue. With only roughly 16 patients in the cohort, the authors noted that larger samples and more detailed clinical data are needed. Neither the sequencing platform nor unique molecular identifiers are named or mentioned anywhere in the methods.

Library preparation employed multiplex PCR. Sequenced on an Illumina HiSeq 2500. TCRbeta libraries were built by three rounds of nested PCR using primers (Table S4), following protocols modified from ARM-PCR. PCR products of 200-500 bp were gel-excised and purified with the QIAquick gel extraction kit before sequencing. As for how the authors treated the data: Trimmomatic was used to clean the reads, FLASH was used to merge the reads into complete CDR3 sequences, and MiTCR was used to assign the reads to V(D)J germline segments. VDJtools was used to compute clonal diversity as the inverse Simpson's index. In-frame sequences lacking a premature stop codon were counted as productive reads. TCRdb reanalyzed the raw reads on its own, using fastp at Q25 for trimming and MiXCR for clone calling, and kept in-frame beta chains. When rows share a CDR3 protein, they turn into one entry using the most common DNA and genes. TCRdb, rather than the study authors, made the V and J calls. The sample includes 200,000 to 250,000 distinct CDR3 sequences, with over 55% observed a single time. The ten most abundant clones make up around 27% of the sample.

Sequenced material: lung tumor tissue. The TCR was taken from a man between 60 and 75 years old with non-small cell lung cancer. Recombination joined TRBV5-5 with TRBJ1-2, with the D segment identity uncertain. DNA sequence: TGTGCCAGCAGCCCCCAGGAAGGCGAAACCTATGGCTACACCTTC. The resulting protein is CASSPQEGETYGYTF.